Reported below is one T cell receptor beta chain. The repertoire was sequenced with immunoSEQ multiplex PCR; TCRdb's copy has only in-frame clones and lacks some. Counted here are tens of thousands of clones, approximately 91% occurring once; the ten biggest clones make up 18%. This CDR3 has 14 amino acids. Germline values: CDR1 MDHEN, CDR2 SYDVKM. Trimming stripped 2 bases from V and 0 bases from J, with 8 bases between. These data originate in a study of OX40 agonist ivuxolimab in advanced cancers. Study overall: Patients took ivuxolimab, an agonistic anti-OX40 (CD134) antibody. Patients enrolled in dose escalation were diagnosed with hepatocellular carcinoma, melanoma, renal cell or head and neck cancer. Of mixed ages from 23 to 79 and averaging 60 years, the group was roughly 83% male.

The source material was CD4+ or CD8+ T cells sorted from blood, sampled in a trial of the OX40 agonist ivuxolimab. The chain employs TRBV28 and TRBJ2-7, with D unclear. This TCR was sampled from an adult with an advanced solid tumor such as melanoma, head and neck, liver or kidney cancer. CDR3 in amino acids: CASSLQPASYEQYF. The CDR3 nucleotides are TGTGCCAGCAGTTTACAACCGGCCTCCTACGAGCAGTACTTC.